The 17 T cell receptor beta chains presented below share a single source sample, sequenced in a study of blood T cells in healthy people across ages. Using a J-beta primer mix together with a sample-barcoded 5' primer, a second PCR was run for roughly 6 to 12 cycles. TCRdb itself ran the 5' RACE reads through MiXCR, one entry per CDR3 protein. The table shows about 620,000 distinct CDR3 sequences, with more than 20% occurring only once. The sample comprised blood. The receptors were sampled from a man in his 70s in good health.

The chain is built from TRBV20-1 and TRBJ1-4; tentatively, D is TRBD1 (5 bases). The germline gives CDR1 DFQATT, CDR2 SNEGSKA (reference sequence). The V end lost 2 bases, the J end lost 5 bases, and 21 bases lay between the germline ends. There are 17 residues in the CDR3. In DNA, the CDR3 is TGCAGTGCTAGATCGGCCGGGGGTATTGGCCTAAATGAAAAACTGTTTTTT. Translating gives CSARSAGGIGLNEKLFF.

This clonotype appeared a few times. This sequence joins TRBV10-2 and TRBJ2-1; 10 positions agree with TRBD2. Trimming removed 7 bases from V and 5 bases from J; junction bases left unmatched: 5. CDR1 WSHSY and CDR2 SAAADI come from the germline V gene. CDR3 length: 14 residues. The CDR3 nucleotides read TGCGCCAGCACTAGCGGGAGAGGGGACAATGAGCAGTTCTTC. Protein: CASTSGRGDNEQFF.

As to this clonotype: This may come from a read error, since a much larger clone is one base off. The rearrangement uses TRBV6-5 and TRBJ2-5; a possible D gene is TRBD1 (6 bases). With 2 bases removed from V and 2 bases from J, the gap between germline ends came to 9 bases. Germline lookup yields CDR1 MNHEY and CDR2 SVGAGI. The CDR3 has 14 amino acids. CDR3 residues: CASSYLDRQETQYF. The CDR3 DNA reads as TGTGCCAGCAGTTACCTGGACAGACAAGAGACCCAGTACTTC.

V is TRBV7-6 and J is TRBJ2-3; D may be TRBD1 (5 bases). CDR3 length: 16 amino acids. Germline CDR1 reads SGHVS; CDR2 reads FNYEAQ. V was clipped by 1 base and J by 4 bases, with 15 bases between them. CDR3 DNA sequence: TGTGCCAGCAGCTTAGAGTGGCAGGGAAGGGCAGATACGCAGTATTTT. Amino acids: CASSLEWQGRADTQYF.

The V and J genes are TRBV29-1 and TRBJ2-7; perhaps TRBD1 as D (7 bases). Germline values: CDR1 SQVTM, CDR2 ANQGSEA. This CDR3 region has 12 residues. Between the trimmed V and J ends, which lost 3 bases and 3 bases, there was a span of 9 bases. CDR3 sequence: CSVDRGDYEQYF. The CDR3 region has the DNA TGCAGCGTTGACAGGGGGGACTACGAGCAGTACTTC.

The chain has TRBV12-3 or TRBV12-4 and TRBJ2-7, with TRBD2 identical over 13 bases. Germline trimming cut 0 bases from V and 3 bases from J; bases unmatched to any gene: 5. The CDR3 length is 17 residues. CDR3 DNA sequence: TGTGCCAGCAGTTTAGCCCATACTAGCGGGAGGGTCTACGAGCAGTACTTC. Translated, it gives CASSLAHTSGRVYEQYF.

A few counts support this clonotype. The chain uses TRBV20-1 and TRBJ1-1; perhaps TRBD1 as D (5 bases). Per germline, CDR1 DFQATT and CDR2 SNEGSKA (reference sequence). CDR3 size: 11 residues. Trimming stripped 8 bases from V and 4 bases from J, with 11 bases between. DNA of the CDR3: TGCAGTCTCCAGGGTGGCACTGAAGCTTTCTTT. The encoded protein is CSLQGGTEAFF.

This clonotype has only a few counts. The chain joins TRBV12-3 or TRBV12-4 to TRBJ2-6; TRBD1 matches at 9 bases. V dropped 6 bases and J dropped 0; count of bases not matched to a gene: 9. This CDR3 has 18 residues. The CDR3 bases are TGTGCCAGCAGCCCGGGGGACAGGGTGAGCTCTGGGGCCAACGTCCTGACTTTC. Its protein is CASSPGDRVSSGANVLTF.

This clonotype has more than one count but fewer than ten. A much larger clone lies a single base off, so this may be a read error. The CDR3 DNA reads as TGTGCCAGCAGTTTACTCGGCCACGGAGCTGGGCAGTTCTTC. Protein sequence: CASSLLGHGAGQFF. The chain couples TRBV12-3 or TRBV12-4 to TRBJ2-5, with D hard to call. The J call may not be correct, given that the DNA end is closer to TRBJ2-1. The CDR3 has 14 residues.

The chain recombines TRBV4-3 with TRBJ2-5; TRBD1 might be the D (6 bases). The J call is doubtful: the DNA matches TRBJ2-7 better. Germline V CDR1 and CDR2: LGHNA, YSLEER. The CDR3 is 13 amino acids. CDR3 protein: CASSQRNRDEQYF. CDR3 nucleotide sequence: TGCGCCAGCAGCCAGAGAAACAGGGACGAGCAGTACTTC.

This clonotype was counted only a few times. This sequence joins TRBV20-1 and TRBJ2-2, with D possibly matching TRBD2 (7 bases). Per germline, CDR1 DFQATT and CDR2 SNEGSKA (reference sequence). The CDR3 has 15 amino acids. Between the trimmed V and J ends, which lost 0 bases and 6 bases, there was a span of 14 bases. The CDR3 sequence is CSAREGGGPSGELFF. The CDR3, as DNA: TGCAGTGCTAGAGAAGGGGGAGGGCCCTCCGGGGAGCTGTTTTTT.

A note on this clonotype: One junction end disagrees with the germline gene, perhaps due to a read error. This sequence joins TRBV20-1 and TRBJ2-7; 10 positions agree with TRBD2. From germline, CDR1 is DFQATT and CDR2 SNEGSKA (reference sequence). The CDR3 contains 16 residues. The CDR3 here is CSVRGSLAGEAYEQYF. CDR3 coding DNA: TGCAGTGTTAGAGGAAGTCTAGCGGGGGAAGCCTACGAGCAGTACTTC.

This clonotype was seen more than once but under ten times. V usage is TRBV27 and J usage is TRBJ1-5; TRBD1 might be the D (5 bases). V was pared by 3 bases and J by 6 bases, with 6 bases between. Looked up from germline, CDR1 is MNHEY and CDR2 is SMNVEV (reference sequence). This CDR3 is built from 12 residues. The CDR3 nucleotides read TGTGCCAGCAGTTTTACAGGTCAGCCCCAGCATTTT. It yields the protein CASSFTGQPQHF.

This clonotype has just a few counts. This sequence joins TRBV29-1 and TRBJ2-5; 10 positions agree with TRBD2. Germline V CDR1 and CDR2: SQVTM, ANQGSEA. The CDR3 covers 13 residues. V trimming: 6 bases; J trimming: 2 bases; junction bases outside the gene matches: 3. CDR3: CSVSGLAQETQYF. The DNA of the CDR3 is TGCAGCGTCTCGGGACTAGCGCAAGAGACCCAGTACTTC.

This rearrangement joins TRBV6-5 to TRBJ1-1; no clear D gene. Germline V gives CDR1 MNHEY, CDR2 SVGAGI. Trimming cost V 8 bases and J 0 bases, with 10 bases left between them. The CDR3 is made up of 13 amino acids. DNA of the CDR3: TGTGCCAGCTCGAGACTCTTGAACACTGAAGCTTTCTTT. Protein product: CASSRLLNTEAFF.

The V and J genes are TRBV9 and TRBJ1-4, with 11 bases that match TRBD1. The junction had 6 bases not matched to a gene; V was cut back by 4 bases and J by 7 bases. CDR1 SGDLS and CDR2 YYNGEE come from the germline V gene. The CDR3 is made up of 15 amino acids. The CDR3 nucleotides are TGTGCCAGCAGCAGTTCCGGGACAGGGGGTGAAAAACTGTTTTTT. Amino acid sequence: CASSSSGTGGEKLFF.

The sample holds one count of this clonotype. V is TRBV25-1 and J is TRBJ1-2; tentatively, D is TRBD1 (6 bases). The CDR3 has 13 amino acids. Trimming removed 4 bases at V and 6 bases at J, with 12 bases between. Germline V gene lookup returns CDR1 MGHDK and CDR2 SYGVNS. The CDR3 DNA reads as TGTGCCAGCAGTGTGGGGGGCTGGGATGGCTACACCTTC. Translating gives CASSVGGWDGYTF.